This TCR beta chain was sequenced in a study of regulatory T cells in long-lasting Graves disease. Study-wide points: TCR diversity in persistent Graves' patients was below that of newly diagnosed ones.

The time point was: persistent/refractory GD, antithyroid drugs over 5 years with positive TRAb. From PBMCs, RNA was extracted and then used to make the TCR library. Arm-PCR of CDR3 regions with iRepertoire HTBI primers generated TCR beta libraries. Via MiXCR, TCRdb re-called the multiplex PCR reads, giving one row per CDR3 protein. The data show hundreds of thousands of distinct CDR3 sequences, with 20% seen just once and less than 25% held by the top ten. On this clonotype itself: Its antigen remains unidentified.

This specimen was peripheral blood mononuclear cells (PBMCs), taken when the disease was refractory, from a patient treated with antithyroid drugs. The sequence derives from a female donor with Graves disease.

CDR3 in amino acids: CASSFGSADIQYF. The DNA for the CDR3 is TGCGCCAGCAGCTTTGGGTCGGCGGACATTCAGTACTTC. This chain connects TRBV5-1 to TRBJ2-4; the D is unclear. Trimming shortened V by 2 bases and J by 8 bases, and 11 bases separated the two germline ends. The V gene's germline CDR1 is SGHRS and CDR2 YFSETQ. There are 13 residues in the CDR3.